This T cell receptor beta chain was sequenced during a study of vaccination and CD4 T cells after COVID-19. Study in general: Researchers treated control cultures with a CEFX pool, an HIV-1 Nef pool, or no peptide.

General study points: In convalescent patients, 304 of 307 vaccine-specific clones were mono-reactive for SARS-CoV-2 spike.

Germline V gene sequence: CDR1 SGHNT, CDR2 YYREEE (reference sequence). The ends were cut back, 9 bases at V and 4 bases at J, with 16 bases in the middle. This CDR3 is built from 13 residues. Worth noting for this clonotype: What it binds is not known.

As to treatment: roughly 10-day PBMC culture with coronavirus spike peptide pools or control peptides (ViraFEST assay). CD4+ T lymphocytes from the unexposed donor were collected before the COVID-19 pandemic (2011-2018). Sequencing of the DNA from cultured CD4+ T cells was carried out with the Oncomine TCR Beta short-read assay. DNA came from CD4+ T cells after culture. TCRdb itself ran the PCR reads through MiXCR, one entry per CDR3 protein. The table records some 9,700 distinct CDR3 sequences, less than 80% of them present only once. The chain recombines TRBV5-4 with TRBJ1-2, with a possible D match to TRBD1 (5 bases). This receptor was taken from a human donor in good health. Sequencing was done on a sample of CD4+ T cells from blood, cultured in vitro. Written as DNA, the CDR3 is TGTGCCACACAGGAGCGGAGTTCCTATGGCTACACCTTC. As protein: CATQERSSYGYTF.